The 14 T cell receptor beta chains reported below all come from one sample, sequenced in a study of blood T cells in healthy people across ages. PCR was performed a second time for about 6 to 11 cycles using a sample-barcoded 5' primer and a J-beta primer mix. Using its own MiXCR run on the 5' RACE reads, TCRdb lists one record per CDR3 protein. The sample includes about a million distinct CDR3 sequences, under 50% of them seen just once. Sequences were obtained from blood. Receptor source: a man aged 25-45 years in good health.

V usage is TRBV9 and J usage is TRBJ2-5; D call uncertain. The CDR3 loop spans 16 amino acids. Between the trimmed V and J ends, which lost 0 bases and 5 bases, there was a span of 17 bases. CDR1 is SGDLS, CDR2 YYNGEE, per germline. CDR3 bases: TGTGCCAGCAGCGTAGGAAGACGGAAGGTGGATGAGACCCAGTACTTC. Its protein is CASSVGRRKVDETQYF.

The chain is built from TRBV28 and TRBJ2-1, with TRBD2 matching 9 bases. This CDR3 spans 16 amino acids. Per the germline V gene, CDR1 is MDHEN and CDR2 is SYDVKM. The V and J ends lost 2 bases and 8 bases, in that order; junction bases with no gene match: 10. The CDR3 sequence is CASSLRWLAGSYEQFF. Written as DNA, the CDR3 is TGTGCCAGCAGTTTACGGTGGCTAGCGGGGTCCTATGAGCAGTTCTTC.

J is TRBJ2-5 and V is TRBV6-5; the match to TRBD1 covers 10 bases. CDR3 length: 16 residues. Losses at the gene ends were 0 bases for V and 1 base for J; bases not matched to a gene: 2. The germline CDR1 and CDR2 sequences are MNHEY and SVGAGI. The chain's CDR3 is CASSYSRTGGQETQYF. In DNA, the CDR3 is TGTGCCAGCAGTTACTCCCGGACAGGGGGCCAAGAGACCCAGTACTTC.

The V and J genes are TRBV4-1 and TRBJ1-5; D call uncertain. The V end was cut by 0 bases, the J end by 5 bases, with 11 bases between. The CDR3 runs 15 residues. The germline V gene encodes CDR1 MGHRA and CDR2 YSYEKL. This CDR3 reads CASSQDREQHQPQHF. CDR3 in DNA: TGCGCCAGCAGCCAAGATCGGGAGCAGCATCAGCCCCAGCATTTT.

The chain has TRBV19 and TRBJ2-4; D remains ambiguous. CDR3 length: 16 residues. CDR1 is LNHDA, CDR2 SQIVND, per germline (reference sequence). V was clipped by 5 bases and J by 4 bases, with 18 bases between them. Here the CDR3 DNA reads TGTGCCAGTAGTGACATCCAACTTCGCAAAAAAAACATTCAGTACTTC. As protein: CASSDIQLRKKNIQYF.

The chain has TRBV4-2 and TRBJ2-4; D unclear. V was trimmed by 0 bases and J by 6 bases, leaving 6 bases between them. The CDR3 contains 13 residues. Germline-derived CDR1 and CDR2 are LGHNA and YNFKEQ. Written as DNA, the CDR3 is TGTGCCAGCAGCCAAGATCCGGCAAACATTCAGTACTTC. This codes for CASSQDPANIQYF.

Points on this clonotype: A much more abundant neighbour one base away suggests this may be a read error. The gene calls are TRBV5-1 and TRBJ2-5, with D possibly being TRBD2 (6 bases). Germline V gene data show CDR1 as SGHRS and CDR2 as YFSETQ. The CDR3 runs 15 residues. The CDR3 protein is CASGLDGGIQETQYF. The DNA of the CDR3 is TGCGCCAGCGGCTTAGACGGGGGAATTCAAGAGACCCAGTACTTC.

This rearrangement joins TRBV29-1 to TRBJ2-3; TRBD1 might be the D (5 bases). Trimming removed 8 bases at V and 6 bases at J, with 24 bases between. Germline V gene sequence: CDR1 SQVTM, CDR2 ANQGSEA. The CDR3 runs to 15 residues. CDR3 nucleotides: TGCAGCACTTCGACAGTAAGCCGACCTGGCGATACGCAGTATTTT. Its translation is CSTSTVSRPGDTQYF.

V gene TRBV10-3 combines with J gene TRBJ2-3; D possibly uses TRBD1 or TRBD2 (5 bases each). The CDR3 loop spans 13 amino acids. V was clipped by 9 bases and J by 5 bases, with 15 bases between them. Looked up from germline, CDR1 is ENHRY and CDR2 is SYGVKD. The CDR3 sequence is CAMGRGEGDTQYF. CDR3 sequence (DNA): TGTGCCATGGGTAGGGGTGAGGGAGATACGCAGTATTTT.

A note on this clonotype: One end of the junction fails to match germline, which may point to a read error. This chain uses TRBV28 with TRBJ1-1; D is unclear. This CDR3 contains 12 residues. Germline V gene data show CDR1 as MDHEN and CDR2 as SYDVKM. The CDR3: CASSATNTEVFF. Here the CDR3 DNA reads TGTGCCAGCAGTGCAACGAACACTGAAGTTTTCTTT.

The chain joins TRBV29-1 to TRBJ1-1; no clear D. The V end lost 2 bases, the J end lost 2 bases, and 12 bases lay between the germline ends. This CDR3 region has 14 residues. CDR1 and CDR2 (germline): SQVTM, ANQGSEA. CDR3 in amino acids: CSVEQARGNTEAFF. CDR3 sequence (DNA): TGCAGCGTTGAACAGGCCCGAGGTAACACTGAAGCTTTCTTT.

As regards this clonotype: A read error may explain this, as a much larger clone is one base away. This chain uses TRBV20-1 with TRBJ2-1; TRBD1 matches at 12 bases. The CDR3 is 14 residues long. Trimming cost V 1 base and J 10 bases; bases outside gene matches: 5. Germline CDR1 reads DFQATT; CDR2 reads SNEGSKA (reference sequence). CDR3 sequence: CSARGGQGAYEQFF. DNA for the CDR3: TGCAGTGCTAGAGGGGGACAGGGGGCCTACGAGCAGTTCTTC.

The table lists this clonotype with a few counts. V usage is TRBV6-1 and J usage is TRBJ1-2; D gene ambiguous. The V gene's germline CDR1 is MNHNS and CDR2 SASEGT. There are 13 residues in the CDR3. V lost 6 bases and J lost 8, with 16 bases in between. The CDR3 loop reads CASSPVEGRGYTF. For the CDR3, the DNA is TGTGCCAGCAGCCCCGTAGAGGGTCGGGGCTACACCTTC.

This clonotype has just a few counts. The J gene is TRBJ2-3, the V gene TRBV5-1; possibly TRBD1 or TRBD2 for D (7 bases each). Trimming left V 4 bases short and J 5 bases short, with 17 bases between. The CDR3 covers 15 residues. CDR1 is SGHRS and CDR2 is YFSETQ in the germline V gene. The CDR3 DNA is TGCGCCAGCAGCGTCAGCGGGACAGTTGGAGATACGCAGTATTTT. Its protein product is CASSVSGTVGDTQYF.